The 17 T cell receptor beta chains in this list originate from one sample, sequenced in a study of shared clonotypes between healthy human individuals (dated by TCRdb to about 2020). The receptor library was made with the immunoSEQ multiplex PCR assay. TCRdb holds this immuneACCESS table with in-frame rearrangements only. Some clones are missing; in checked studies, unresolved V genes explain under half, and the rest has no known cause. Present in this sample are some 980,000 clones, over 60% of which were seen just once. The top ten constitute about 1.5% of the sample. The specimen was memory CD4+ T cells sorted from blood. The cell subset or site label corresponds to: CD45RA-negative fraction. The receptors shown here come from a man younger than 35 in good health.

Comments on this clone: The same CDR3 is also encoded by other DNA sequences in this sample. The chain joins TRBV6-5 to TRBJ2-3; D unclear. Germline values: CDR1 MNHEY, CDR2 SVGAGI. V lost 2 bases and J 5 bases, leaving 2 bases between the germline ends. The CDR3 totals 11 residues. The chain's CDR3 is CASSYVDTQYF. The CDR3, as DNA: TGTGCCAGCAGTTACGTAGATACGCAGTATTTT.

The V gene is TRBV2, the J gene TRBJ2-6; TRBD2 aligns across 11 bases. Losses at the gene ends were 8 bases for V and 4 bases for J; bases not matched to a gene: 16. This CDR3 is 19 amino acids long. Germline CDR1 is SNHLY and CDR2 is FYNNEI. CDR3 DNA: TGTGCCAGCGCCCGTTCGACTAGCGGGGCCTCCGGGGGGGCCAACGTCCTGACTTTC. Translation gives CASARSTSGASGGANVLTF.

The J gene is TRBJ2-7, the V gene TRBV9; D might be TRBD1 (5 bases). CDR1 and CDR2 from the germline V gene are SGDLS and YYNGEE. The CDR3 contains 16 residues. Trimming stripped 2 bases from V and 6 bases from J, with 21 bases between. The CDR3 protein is CASSVGGAGRTSEQYF. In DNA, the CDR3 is TGTGCCAGCAGCGTTGGTGGGGCAGGGCGAACCTCCGAGCAGTACTTC.

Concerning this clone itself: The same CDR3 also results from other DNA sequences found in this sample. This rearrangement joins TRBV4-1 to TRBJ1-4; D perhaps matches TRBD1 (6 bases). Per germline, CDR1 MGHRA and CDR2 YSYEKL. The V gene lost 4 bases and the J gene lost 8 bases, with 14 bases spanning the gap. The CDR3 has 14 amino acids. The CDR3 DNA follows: TGCGCCAGCAGCCGAACAGGGTTGTTCGAAAAACTGTTTTTT. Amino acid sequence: CASSRTGLFEKLFF.

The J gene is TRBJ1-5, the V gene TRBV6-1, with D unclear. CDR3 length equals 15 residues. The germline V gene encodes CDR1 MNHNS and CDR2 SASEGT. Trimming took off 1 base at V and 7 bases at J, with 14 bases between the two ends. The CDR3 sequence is CASSEDPPQRQPQHF. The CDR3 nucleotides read TGTGCCAGCAGTGAAGACCCCCCCCAGCGGCAGCCCCAGCATTTT.

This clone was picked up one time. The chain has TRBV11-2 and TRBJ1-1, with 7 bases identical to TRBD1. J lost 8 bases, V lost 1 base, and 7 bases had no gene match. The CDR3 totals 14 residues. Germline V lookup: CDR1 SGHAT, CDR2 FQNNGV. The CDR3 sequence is CASSLVGDSAEAFF. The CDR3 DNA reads TGTGCCAGCAGCTTAGTAGGGGACAGCGCAGAAGCTTTCTTT. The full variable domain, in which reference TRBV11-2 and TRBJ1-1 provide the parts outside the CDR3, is EAGVAQSPRYKIIEKRQSVAFWCNPISGHATLYWYQQILGQGPKLLIQFQNNGVVDDSQLPKDRFSAERLKGVDSTLKIQPAKLEDSAVYLCASSLVGDSAEAFFGQGTRLTVV.

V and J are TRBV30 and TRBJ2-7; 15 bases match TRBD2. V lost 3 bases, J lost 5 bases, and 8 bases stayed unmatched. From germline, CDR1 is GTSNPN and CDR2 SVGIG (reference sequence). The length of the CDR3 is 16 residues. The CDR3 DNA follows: TGTGCCTGGAGCACAGGACTAGCGGGAGGGCCAAACGAGCAGTACTTC. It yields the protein CAWSTGLAGGPNEQYF.

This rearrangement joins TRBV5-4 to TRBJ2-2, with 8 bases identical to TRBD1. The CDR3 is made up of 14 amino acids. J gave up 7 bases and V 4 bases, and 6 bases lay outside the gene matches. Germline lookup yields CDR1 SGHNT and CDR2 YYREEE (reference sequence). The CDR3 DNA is TGTGCCAGCAGCCTCGGACAGGGCCACGGGGAGCTGTTTTTT. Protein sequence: CASSLGQGHGELFF. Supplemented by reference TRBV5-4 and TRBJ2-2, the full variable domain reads ETGVTQSPTHLIKTRGQQVTLRCSSQSGHNTVSWYQQALGQGPQFIFQYYREEENGRGNFPPRFSGLQFPNYSSELNVNALELDDSALYLCASSLGQGHGELFFGEGSRLTVL.

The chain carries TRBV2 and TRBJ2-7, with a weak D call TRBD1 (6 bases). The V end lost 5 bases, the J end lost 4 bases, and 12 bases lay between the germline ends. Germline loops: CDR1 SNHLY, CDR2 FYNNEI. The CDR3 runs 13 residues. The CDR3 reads CASSMTGSYEQYF. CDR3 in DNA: TGTGCCAGCAGTATGACAGGAAGTTACGAGCAGTACTTC.

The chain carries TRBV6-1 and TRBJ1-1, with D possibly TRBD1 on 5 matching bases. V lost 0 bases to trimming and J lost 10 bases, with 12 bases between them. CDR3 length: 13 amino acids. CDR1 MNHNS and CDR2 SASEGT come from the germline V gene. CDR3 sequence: CASSEAGRAGAFF. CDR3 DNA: TGTGCCAGCAGTGAAGCGGGCAGGGCCGGAGCTTTCTTT.

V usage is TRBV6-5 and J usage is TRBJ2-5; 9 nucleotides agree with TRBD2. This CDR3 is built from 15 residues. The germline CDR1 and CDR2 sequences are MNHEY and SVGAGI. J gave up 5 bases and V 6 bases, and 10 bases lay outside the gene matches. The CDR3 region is CASREPGLAEETQYF. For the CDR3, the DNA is TGTGCCAGCAGAGAACCGGGACTAGCAGAGGAGACCCAGTACTTC.

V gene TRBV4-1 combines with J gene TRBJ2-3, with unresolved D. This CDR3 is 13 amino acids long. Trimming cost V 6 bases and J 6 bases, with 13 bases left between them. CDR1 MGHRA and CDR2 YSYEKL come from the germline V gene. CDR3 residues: CASRVPGVDTQYF. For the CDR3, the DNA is TGCGCCAGCAGGGTCCCCGGAGTGGATACGCAGTATTTT.

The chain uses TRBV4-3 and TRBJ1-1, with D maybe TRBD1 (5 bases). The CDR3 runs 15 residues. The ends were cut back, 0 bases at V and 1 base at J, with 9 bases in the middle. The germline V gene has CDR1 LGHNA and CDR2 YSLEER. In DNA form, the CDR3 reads TGCGCCAGCAGCCAAGAAGCAGGGCAGAACACTGAAGCTTTCTTT. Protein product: CASSQEAGQNTEAFF.

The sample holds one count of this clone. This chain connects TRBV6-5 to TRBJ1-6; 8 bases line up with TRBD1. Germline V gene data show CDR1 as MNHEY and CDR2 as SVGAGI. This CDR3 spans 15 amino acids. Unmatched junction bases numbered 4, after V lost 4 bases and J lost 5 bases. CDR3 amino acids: CASSFRTGNNSPLHF. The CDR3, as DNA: TGTGCCAGCAGTTTTAGGACAGGGAATAATTCACCCCTCCACTTT.

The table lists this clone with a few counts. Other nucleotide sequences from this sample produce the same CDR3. CDR3 nucleotide sequence: TGTGCCAGCAGTTTCCGGGACAGGAGCTCCTACGAGCAGTACTTC. It yields the protein CASSFRDRSSYEQYF. The chain recombines TRBV7-9 with TRBJ2-7, with 8 positions matching TRBD1. CDR3 size: 15 residues. The trim removed 6 bases at V and 0 bases at J, leaving 7 bases unmatched. Germline V gives CDR1 SEHNR, CDR2 FQNEAQ (reference sequence).

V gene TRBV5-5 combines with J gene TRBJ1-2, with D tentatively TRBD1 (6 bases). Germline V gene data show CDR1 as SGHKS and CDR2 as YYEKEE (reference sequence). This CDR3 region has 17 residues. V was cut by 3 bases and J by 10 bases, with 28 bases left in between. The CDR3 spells CASSWEGGTGMLLDYTF. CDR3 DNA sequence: TGTGCCAGCAGCTGGGAAGGGGGTACAGGGATGCTCCTTGACTACACCTTC.

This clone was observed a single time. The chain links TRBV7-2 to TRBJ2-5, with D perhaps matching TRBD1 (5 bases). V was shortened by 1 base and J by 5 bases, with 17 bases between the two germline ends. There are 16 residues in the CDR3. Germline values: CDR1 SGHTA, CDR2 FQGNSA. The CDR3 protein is CASSLESQGVRETQYF. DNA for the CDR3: TGTGCCAGCAGCTTAGAATCCCAGGGTGTCCGGGAGACCCAGTACTTC.